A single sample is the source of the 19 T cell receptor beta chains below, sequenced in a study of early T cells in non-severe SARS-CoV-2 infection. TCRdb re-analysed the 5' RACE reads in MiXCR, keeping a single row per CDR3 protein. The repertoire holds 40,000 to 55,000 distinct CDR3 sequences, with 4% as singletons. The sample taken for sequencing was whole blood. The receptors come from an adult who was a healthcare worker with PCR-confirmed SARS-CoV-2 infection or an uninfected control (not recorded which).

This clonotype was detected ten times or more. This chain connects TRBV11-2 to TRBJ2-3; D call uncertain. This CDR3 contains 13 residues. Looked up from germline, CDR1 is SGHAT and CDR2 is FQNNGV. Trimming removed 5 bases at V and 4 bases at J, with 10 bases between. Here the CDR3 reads CASSPSRSDTQYF. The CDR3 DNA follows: TGTGCCAGCAGCCCCTCGAGGTCAGATACGCAGTATTTT.

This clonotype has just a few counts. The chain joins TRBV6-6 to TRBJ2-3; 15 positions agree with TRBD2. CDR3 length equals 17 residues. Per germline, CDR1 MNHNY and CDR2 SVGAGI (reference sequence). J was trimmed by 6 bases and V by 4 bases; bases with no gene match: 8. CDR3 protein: CASSSPGLAGGPDTQYF. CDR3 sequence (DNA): TGTGCCAGCAGTTCACCGGGACTAGCGGGGGGCCCGGATACGCAGTATTTT.

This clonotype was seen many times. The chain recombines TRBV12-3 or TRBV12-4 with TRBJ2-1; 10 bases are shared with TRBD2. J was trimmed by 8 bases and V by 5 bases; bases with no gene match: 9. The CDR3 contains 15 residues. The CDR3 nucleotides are TGTGCCAGCAGTCCAATGGGGCTAGCGGGAGATGAGCAGTTCTTC. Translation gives CASSPMGLAGDEQFF.

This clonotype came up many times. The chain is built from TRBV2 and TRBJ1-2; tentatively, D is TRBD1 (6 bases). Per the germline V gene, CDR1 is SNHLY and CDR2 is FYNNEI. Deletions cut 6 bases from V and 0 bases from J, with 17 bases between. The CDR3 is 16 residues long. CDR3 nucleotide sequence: TGTGCCAGCAGGGCTACCCGGGGACAAACTAACTATGGCTACACCTTC. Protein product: CASRATRGQTNYGYTF.

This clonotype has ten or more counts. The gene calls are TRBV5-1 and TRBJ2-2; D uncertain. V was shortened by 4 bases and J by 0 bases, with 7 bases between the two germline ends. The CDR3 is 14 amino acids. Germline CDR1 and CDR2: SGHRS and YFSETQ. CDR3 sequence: CASSDNSNTGELFF. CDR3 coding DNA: TGCGCCAGCAGCGACAACTCGAACACCGGGGAGCTGTTTTTT.

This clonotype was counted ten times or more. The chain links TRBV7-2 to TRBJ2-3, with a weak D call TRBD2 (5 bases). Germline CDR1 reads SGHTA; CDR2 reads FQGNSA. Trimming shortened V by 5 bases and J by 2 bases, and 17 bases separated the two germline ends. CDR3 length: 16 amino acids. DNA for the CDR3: TGTGCCAGCAGCCCCTATAGAGGGTCCAACACAGATACGCAGTATTTT. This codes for CASSPYRGSNTDTQYF.

CDR3 in DNA: TGCGCCAGCAGCACGGACAGTGTGGGAACCAACGTCCTGACTTTC. It codes for CASSTDSVGTNVLTF. The V and J genes are TRBV5-1 and TRBJ2-6, with D tentatively TRBD1 (6 bases). From germline, CDR1 is SGHRS and CDR2 YFSETQ. There are 15 residues in the CDR3. Trimming took 4 bases from V and 8 from J, leaving 16 bases between them.

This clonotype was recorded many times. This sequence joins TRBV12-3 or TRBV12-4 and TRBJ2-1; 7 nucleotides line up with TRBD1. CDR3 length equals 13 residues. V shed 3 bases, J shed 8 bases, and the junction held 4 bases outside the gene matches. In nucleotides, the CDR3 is TGTGCCAGCAGTTTGGGGCAGGGGGATGAGCAGTTCTTC. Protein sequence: CASSLGQGDEQFF.

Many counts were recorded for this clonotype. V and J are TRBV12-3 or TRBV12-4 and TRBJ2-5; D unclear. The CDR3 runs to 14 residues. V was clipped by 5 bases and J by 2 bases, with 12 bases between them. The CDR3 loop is CASSPPGGQETQYF. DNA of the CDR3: TGTGCCAGCAGTCCCCCAGGCGGTCAAGAGACCCAGTACTTC.

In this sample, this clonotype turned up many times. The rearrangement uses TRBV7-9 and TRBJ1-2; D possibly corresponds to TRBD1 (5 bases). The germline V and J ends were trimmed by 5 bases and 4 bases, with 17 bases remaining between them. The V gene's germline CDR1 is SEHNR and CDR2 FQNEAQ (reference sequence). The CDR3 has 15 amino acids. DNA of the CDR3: TGTGCCAGCAGCGAAGCCTGGCAGGGCGCCTATGGCTACACCTTC. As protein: CASSEAWQGAYGYTF. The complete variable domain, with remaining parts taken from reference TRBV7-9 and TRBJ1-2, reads DTGVSQNPRHKITKRGQNVTFRCDPISEHNRLYWYRQTLGQGPEFLTYFQNEAQLEKSRLLSDRFSAERPKGSFSTLEIQRTEQGDSAMYLCASSEAWQGAYGYTFGSGTRLTVV.

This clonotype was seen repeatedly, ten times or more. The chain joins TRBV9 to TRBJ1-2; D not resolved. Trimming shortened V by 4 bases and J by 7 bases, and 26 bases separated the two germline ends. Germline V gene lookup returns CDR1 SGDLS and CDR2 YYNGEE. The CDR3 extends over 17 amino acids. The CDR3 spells CASSPRSMPGPLGGYTF. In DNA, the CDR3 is TGTGCCAGCAGCCCGAGATCGATGCCGGGCCCTCTGGGTGGCTACACCTTC.

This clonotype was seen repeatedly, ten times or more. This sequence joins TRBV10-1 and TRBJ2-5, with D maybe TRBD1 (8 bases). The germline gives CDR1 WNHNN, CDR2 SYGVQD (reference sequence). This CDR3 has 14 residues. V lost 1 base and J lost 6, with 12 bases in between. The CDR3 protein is CASSELQGGKTQYF. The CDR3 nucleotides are TGCGCCAGCAGTGAGTTACAGGGGGGGAAGACCCAGTACTTC.

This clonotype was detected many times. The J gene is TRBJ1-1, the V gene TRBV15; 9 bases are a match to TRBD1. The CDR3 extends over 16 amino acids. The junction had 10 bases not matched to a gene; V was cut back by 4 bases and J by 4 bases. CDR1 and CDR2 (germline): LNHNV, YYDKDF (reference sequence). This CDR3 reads CATSTHPRQGGTEAFF. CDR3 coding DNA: TGTGCCACCAGCACTCACCCGAGACAGGGGGGCACTGAAGCTTTCTTT.

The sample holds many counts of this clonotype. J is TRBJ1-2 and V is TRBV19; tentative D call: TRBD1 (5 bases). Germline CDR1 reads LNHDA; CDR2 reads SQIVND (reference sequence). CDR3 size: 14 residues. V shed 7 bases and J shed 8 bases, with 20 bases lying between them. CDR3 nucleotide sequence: TGTGCCAGTAACATCCGGGGGGACGGAGCCGGCTACACCTTC. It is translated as CASNIRGDGAGYTF.

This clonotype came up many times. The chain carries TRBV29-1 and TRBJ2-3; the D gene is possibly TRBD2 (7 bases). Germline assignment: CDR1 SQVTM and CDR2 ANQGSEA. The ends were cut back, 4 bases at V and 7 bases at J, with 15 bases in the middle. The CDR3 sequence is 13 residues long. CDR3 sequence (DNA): TGCAGCGTTGCCGGGGGGCCCCCCTATACGCAGTATTTT. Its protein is CSVAGGPPYTQYF.

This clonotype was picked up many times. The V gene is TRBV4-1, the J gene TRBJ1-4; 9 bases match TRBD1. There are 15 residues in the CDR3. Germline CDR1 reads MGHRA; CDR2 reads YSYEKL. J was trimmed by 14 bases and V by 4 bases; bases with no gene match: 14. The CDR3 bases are TGCGCCAGCAGCCGGGCGGGGACAGGGATTTCTGCTCTGTTTTTT. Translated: CASSRAGTGISALFF.

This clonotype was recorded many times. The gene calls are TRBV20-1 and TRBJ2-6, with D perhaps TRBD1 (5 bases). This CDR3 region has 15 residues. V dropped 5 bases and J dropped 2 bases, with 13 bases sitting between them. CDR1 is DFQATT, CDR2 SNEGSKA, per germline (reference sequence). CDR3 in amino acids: CSARRDSAGANVLTF. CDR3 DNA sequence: TGCAGTGCTCGCAGGGATTCGGCTGGGGCCAACGTCCTGACTTTC.

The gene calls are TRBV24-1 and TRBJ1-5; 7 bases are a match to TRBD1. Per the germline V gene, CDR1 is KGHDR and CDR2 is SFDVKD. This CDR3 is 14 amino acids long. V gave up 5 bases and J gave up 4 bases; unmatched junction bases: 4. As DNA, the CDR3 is TGTGCCACCAGTGCATCAGGGGGGAATCAGCCCCAGCATTTT. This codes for CATSASGGNQPQHF.

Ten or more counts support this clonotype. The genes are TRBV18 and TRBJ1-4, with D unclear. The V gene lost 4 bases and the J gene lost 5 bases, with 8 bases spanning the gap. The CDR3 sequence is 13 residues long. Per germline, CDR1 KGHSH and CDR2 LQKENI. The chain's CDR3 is CASSLRENEKLFF. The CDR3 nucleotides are TGTGCCAGCTCACTCCGGGAGAATGAAAAACTGTTTTTT.